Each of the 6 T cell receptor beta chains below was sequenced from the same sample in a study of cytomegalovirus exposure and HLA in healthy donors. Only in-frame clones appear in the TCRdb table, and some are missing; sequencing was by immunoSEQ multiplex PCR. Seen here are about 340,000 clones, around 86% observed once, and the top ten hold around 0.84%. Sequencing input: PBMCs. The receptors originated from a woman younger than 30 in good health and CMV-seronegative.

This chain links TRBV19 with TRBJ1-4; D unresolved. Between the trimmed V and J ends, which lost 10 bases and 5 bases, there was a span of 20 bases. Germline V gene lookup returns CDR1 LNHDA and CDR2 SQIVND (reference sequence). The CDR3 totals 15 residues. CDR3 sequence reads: CATHRRVGGNEKLFF. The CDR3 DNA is TGTGCCACCCACCGCCGAGTGGGAGGGAATGAAAAACTGTTTTTT. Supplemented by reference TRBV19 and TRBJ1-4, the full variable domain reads DGGITQSPKYLFRKEGQNVTLSCEQNLNHDAMYWYRQDPGQGLRLIYYSQIVNDFQKGDIAEGYSVSREKKESFPLTVTSAQKNPTAFYLCATHRRVGGNEKLFFGSGTQLSVL.

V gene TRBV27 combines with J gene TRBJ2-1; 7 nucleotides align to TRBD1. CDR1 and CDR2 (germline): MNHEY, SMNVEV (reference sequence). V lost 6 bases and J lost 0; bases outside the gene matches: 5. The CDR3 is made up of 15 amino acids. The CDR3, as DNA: TGTGCCAGCAGCAAGGGGGCTTACTCCTACAATGAGCAGTTCTTC. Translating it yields CASSKGAYSYNEQFF.

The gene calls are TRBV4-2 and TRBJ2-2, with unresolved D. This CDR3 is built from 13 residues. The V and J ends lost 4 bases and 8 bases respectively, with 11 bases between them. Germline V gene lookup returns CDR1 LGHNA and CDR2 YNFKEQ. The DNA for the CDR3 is TGTGCCAGCAGCCCAAACCCCGGGGGGGAGCTGTTTTTT. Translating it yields CASSPNPGGELFF.

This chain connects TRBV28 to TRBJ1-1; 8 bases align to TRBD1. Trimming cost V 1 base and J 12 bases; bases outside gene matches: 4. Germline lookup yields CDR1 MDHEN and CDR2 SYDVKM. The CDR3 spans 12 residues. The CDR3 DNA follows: TGTGCCAGCAGTTTATCAGGGGGCATCACTTTCTTT. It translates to CASSLSGGITFF.

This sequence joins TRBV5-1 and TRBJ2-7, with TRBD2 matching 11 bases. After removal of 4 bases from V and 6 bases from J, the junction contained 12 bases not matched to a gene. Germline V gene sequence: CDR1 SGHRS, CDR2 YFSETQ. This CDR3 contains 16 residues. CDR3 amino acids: CASSPLAGVSLGEQYF. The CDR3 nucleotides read TGCGCCAGCAGCCCACTAGCGGGAGTGAGCCTAGGCGAGCAGTACTTC.

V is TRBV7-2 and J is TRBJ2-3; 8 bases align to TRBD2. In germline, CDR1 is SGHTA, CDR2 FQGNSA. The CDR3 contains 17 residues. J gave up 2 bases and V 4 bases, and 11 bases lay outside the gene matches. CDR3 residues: CASSWNAYSGTTDTQYF. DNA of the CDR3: TGTGCCAGCAGCTGGAATGCATATAGCGGGACCACAGATACGCAGTATTTT.